The present entry profiles one T cell receptor beta chain with its context. Using immunoSEQ multiplex PCR, the repertoire was profiled, and TCRdb retains in-frame clones only, with some absent. Of 180,000 or so clones listed, 80% to 95% are singletons. The data stem from a study of control samples from healthy donors and cancer patients. V was clipped by 8 bases and J by 5 bases, with 21 bases between them. The CDR3 spans 15 residues. Germline values: CDR1 MNHEY, CDR2 SMNVEV (reference sequence). The source of this sequence is a woman aged 60-75 years in good health. The specimen sequenced was blood. The J gene is TRBJ2-5, the V gene TRBV27; tentative D call: TRBD2 (6 bases). CDR3 sequence reads: CASFPFWDSRETQYF. In nucleotides, the CDR3 is TGTGCCAGCTTCCCCTTTTGGGACTCGAGGGAGACCCAGTACTTC.